The rows below give T cell receptor beta chains drawn from one sample of a study of T cell responses to AZD1222 COVID-19 vaccine. The method was immunoSEQ multiplex PCR; TCRdb's version includes in-frame clones alone and lacks a portion of them. The sample consists of some 170,000 clones, 90% to 95% of them appearing once. The sequencing here drew on peripheral blood, taken on day 0 of MenACWY control vaccination. These receptor sequences come from an adult in good health. CDR3s include the opening cysteine and the closing phenylalanine or tryptophan. The order of the fields is D gene, clone size, CDR3 length, J gene, V gene, CDR3 protein, CDR3 DNA. The D gene is left open where the match is weak. Rows may omit the clone size; those that give it use once, few, many or a size class.

d_gene: NA; abundance: once; len: 14; j_gene: TRBJ2-3; v_gene: TRBV10-3; CDR3aa: CAISELAPTDTQYF; CDR3nt: TGTGCCATCAGTGAGCTGGCTCCCACAGATACGCAGTATTTT
d_gene: NA; abundance: once; len: 14; j_gene: TRBJ1-3; v_gene: TRBV19; CDR3aa: CASSIVFSGNTIYF; CDR3nt: TGTGCCAGTAGTATCGTATTCTCTGGAAACACCATATATTTT
d_gene: TRBD2; abundance: NA; len: 13; j_gene: TRBJ2-1; v_gene: TRBV19; CDR3aa: CASRPGLAGEQFF; CDR3nt: TGTGCCAGTAGACCCGGACTAGCCGGTGAGCAGTTCTTC
d_gene: NA; abundance: NA; len: 15; j_gene: TRBJ1-1; v_gene: TRBV19; CDR3aa: CASSPGGWMNTEAFF; CDR3nt: TGTGCCAGTAGCCCCGGGGGTTGGATGAACACTGAAGCTTTCTTT
d_gene: NA; abundance: few; len: 15; j_gene: TRBJ1-1; v_gene: TRBV5-1; CDR3aa: CASSLAGGRITEAFF; CDR3nt: TGCGCCAGCAGCTTGGCCGGCGGGCGGATCACTGAAGCTTTCTTT
d_gene: TRBD1; abundance: once; len: 13; j_gene: TRBJ2-5; v_gene: TRBV5-1; CDR3aa: CASRGTAEETQYF; CDR3nt: TGCGCCAGCAGGGGGACAGCAGAAGAGACCCAGTACTTC
d_gene: NA; abundance: NA; len: 14; j_gene: TRBJ2-5; v_gene: TRBV6-6; CDR3aa: CASSYIEWDSREYF; CDR3nt: TGTGCCAGCAGCTACATAGAATGGGACTCACGGGAGTACTTC
d_gene: NA; abundance: NA; len: 13; j_gene: TRBJ2-7; v_gene: TRBV2; CDR3aa: CASSDGLGYEQYF; CDR3nt: TGTGCCAGCAGTGATGGGCTAGGCTACGAGCAGTACTTC
d_gene: NA; abundance: once; len: 11; j_gene: TRBJ2-1; v_gene: TRBV24-1; CDR3aa: CATSDFWEQFF; CDR3nt: TGTGCCACCAGTGATTTTTGGGAGCAGTTCTTC
d_gene: NA; abundance: NA; len: 13; j_gene: TRBJ1-3; v_gene: TRBV12-3/TRBV12-4; CDR3aa: CASTRQPGNTIYF; CDR3nt: TGTGCCAGCACCCGACAGCCTGGAAACACCATATATTTT
d_gene: NA; abundance: NA; len: 16; j_gene: TRBJ2-5; v_gene: TRBV4-3; CDR3aa: CASSQDWRGGLETQYF; CDR3nt: TGCGCCAGCAGCCAAGATTGGAGGGGGGGGTTGGAGACCCAGTACTTC
d_gene: NA; abundance: NA; len: 17; j_gene: TRBJ1-5; v_gene: TRBV6-2/TRBV6-3; CDR3aa: CASSGPMDPIPSEPQHF; CDR3nt: TGTGCCAGCAGTGGCCCCATGGACCCCATTCCATCGGAGCCCCAGCATTTT
d_gene: NA; abundance: NA; len: 15; j_gene: TRBJ2-1; v_gene: TRBV5-6; CDR3aa: CASSPGLPSYNEQFF; CDR3nt: TGTGCCAGCAGCCCAGGACTGCCCTCCTACAATGAGCAGTTCTTC
d_gene: NA; abundance: NA; len: 14; j_gene: TRBJ1-6; v_gene: TRBV27; CDR3aa: CASSFDGGGSPLHF; CDR3nt: TGTGCCAGCAGTTTTGATGGGGGTGGATCACCCCTCCACTTT
d_gene: NA; abundance: NA; len: 12; j_gene: TRBJ2-5; v_gene: TRBV24-1; CDR3aa: CATSGPGQGQYF; CDR3nt: TGTGCCACCAGTGGTCCGGGGCAGGGCCAGTACTTC
d_gene: TRBD1; abundance: NA; len: 14; j_gene: TRBJ1-1; v_gene: TRBV28; CDR3aa: CASSPGQTYTEAFF; CDR3nt: TGTGCCAGCAGCCCGGGACAGACTTACACTGAAGCTTTCTTT
d_gene: NA; abundance: NA; len: 13; j_gene: TRBJ1-3; v_gene: TRBV29-1; CDR3aa: CSFYQGSGNTIYF; CDR3nt: TGCAGCTTCTATCAGGGGTCTGGAAACACCATATATTTT
d_gene: NA; abundance: NA; len: 14; j_gene: TRBJ1-3; v_gene: TRBV5-4; CDR3aa: CASSRGAEGNTIYF; CDR3nt: TGTGCCAGCAGCCGGGGCGCCGAGGGAAACACCATATATTTT
d_gene: TRBD1; abundance: NA; len: 18; j_gene: TRBJ2-2; v_gene: TRBV11-2; CDR3aa: CASSQGQGAYIISGELFF; CDR3nt: TGTGCCAGCAGCCAAGGACAGGGGGCGTATATAATTTCGGGGGAGCTGTTTTTT
d_gene: NA; abundance: NA; len: 15; j_gene: TRBJ1-5; v_gene: TRBV4-1; CDR3aa: CASSHPMGGNQPQHF; CDR3nt: TGCGCCAGCAGCCATCCTATGGGTGGCAATCAGCCCCAGCATTTT
d_gene: NA; abundance: NA; len: 15; j_gene: TRBJ1-2; v_gene: TRBV3-1/TRBV3-2; CDR3aa: CASSHLSTVLRGYTF; CDR3nt: TGTGCCAGCAGCCACCTTTCCACTGTTCTGCGAGGCTACACCTTC
d_gene: NA; abundance: NA; len: 15; j_gene: TRBJ1-2; v_gene: TRBV7-2; CDR3aa: CASSQGPGGRWGYTF; CDR3nt: TGTGCCAGCAGCCAGGGGCCCGGGGGGCGGTGGGGCTACACCTTC
d_gene: NA; abundance: NA; len: 13; j_gene: TRBJ1-1; v_gene: TRBV18; CDR3aa: CASSPKTNTEAFF; CDR3nt: TGTGCCAGCTCACCAAAAACGAACACTGAAGCTTTCTTT
d_gene: NA; abundance: few; len: 13; j_gene: TRBJ1-1; v_gene: TRBV5-1; CDR3aa: CASRGQWNTEAFF; CDR3nt: TGCGCCAGCAGGGGACAATGGAACACTGAAGCTTTCTTT
d_gene: NA; abundance: NA; len: 14; j_gene: TRBJ1-1; v_gene: TRBV5-4; CDR3aa: CASSTYRVWTEAFF; CDR3nt: TGTGCCAGCAGCACCTACAGGGTTTGGACTGAAGCTTTCTTT
d_gene: TRBD1; abundance: NA; len: 17; j_gene: TRBJ1-2; v_gene: TRBV19; CDR3aa: CASILRPGTGTNYGYTF; CDR3nt: TGTGCCAGTATTCTCCGGCCCGGGACAGGAACTAACTATGGCTACACCTTC
d_gene: NA; abundance: NA; len: 14; j_gene: TRBJ2-2; v_gene: TRBV29-1; CDR3aa: CSVASQLDAGELFF; CDR3nt: TGCAGCGTTGCGTCCCAGCTTGACGCCGGGGAGCTGTTTTTT
d_gene: TRBD2; abundance: once; len: 15; j_gene: TRBJ2-1; v_gene: TRBV6-4; CDR3aa: CASSALSTSGSEQFF; CDR3nt: TGTGCCAGCAGTGCCCTATCCACTAGCGGGAGTGAGCAGTTCTTC
d_gene: NA; abundance: NA; len: 16; j_gene: TRBJ2-7; v_gene: TRBV6-1; CDR3aa: CASSEAGGGIPYEQYF; CDR3nt: TGTGCCAGCAGTGAAGCGGGCGGAGGGATCCCCTACGAGCAGTACTTC
d_gene: TRBD2; abundance: NA; len: 14; j_gene: TRBJ2-1; v_gene: TRBV18; CDR3aa: CASSPPGGYNEQFF; CDR3nt: TGTGCCAGCTCACCACCGGGAGGGTACAATGAGCAGTTCTTC
d_gene: NA; abundance: once; len: 13; j_gene: TRBJ1-2; v_gene: TRBV10-3; CDR3aa: CAISDDRTNGYTF; CDR3nt: TGTGCCATCAGTGATGACAGGACGAATGGCTACACCTTC
d_gene: NA; abundance: once; len: 17; j_gene: TRBJ2-2; v_gene: TRBV7-8; CDR3aa: CASSLEGRITNTGELFF; CDR3nt: TGTGCCAGCAGCTTAGAGGGACGTATCACGAACACCGGGGAGCTGTTTTTT
d_gene: TRBD2; abundance: once; len: 15; j_gene: TRBJ2-1; v_gene: TRBV5-4; CDR3aa: CASSYRLAGNNEQFF; CDR3nt: TGTGCCAGCAGCTACAGACTAGCGGGAAACAATGAGCAGTTCTTC
d_gene: NA; abundance: NA; len: 12; j_gene: TRBJ2-3; v_gene: TRBV30; CDR3aa: CAWSGRVDTQYF; CDR3nt: TGTGCCTGGAGTGGGAGGGTTGATACGCAGTATTTT
d_gene: TRBD2; abundance: NA; len: 15; j_gene: TRBJ2-1; v_gene: TRBV9; CDR3aa: CASSVAAGAYNEQFF; CDR3nt: TGTGCCAGCAGCGTTGCAGCGGGAGCCTACAATGAGCAGTTCTTC
d_gene: TRBD1; abundance: NA; len: 12; j_gene: TRBJ1-1; v_gene: TRBV27; CDR3aa: CASSSGGTEAFF; CDR3nt: TGTGCCAGCAGTTCAGGGGGGACTGAAGCTTTCTTT
d_gene: NA; abundance: NA; len: 11; j_gene: TRBJ1-2; v_gene: TRBV19; CDR3aa: CASSKNSGYTF; CDR3nt: TGTGCCAGTAGTAAGAATAGTGGCTACACCTTC
d_gene: TRBD2; abundance: NA; len: 14; j_gene: TRBJ2-1; v_gene: TRBV20-1; CDR3aa: CSASTSGRGNEQFF; CDR3nt: TGCAGTGCTAGTACTAGCGGGAGGGGGAATGAGCAGTTCTTC
d_gene: NA; abundance: few; len: 14; j_gene: TRBJ1-5; v_gene: TRBV28; CDR3aa: CASSPDGLRKPQHF; CDR3nt: TGTGCCAGCAGTCCGGACGGCCTTAGAAAGCCCCAGCATTTT
d_gene: NA; abundance: NA; len: 16; j_gene: TRBJ2-2; v_gene: TRBV27; CDR3aa: CASSLSSTVNTGELFF; CDR3nt: TGTGCCAGCAGTTTATCATCGACAGTGAACACCGGGGAGCTGTTTTTT
d_gene: TRBD1; abundance: NA; len: 13; j_gene: TRBJ1-1; v_gene: TRBV5-1; CDR3aa: CASSLESTGLAFF; CDR3nt: TGCGCCAGCAGCTTGGAGTCGACAGGGTTGGCTTTCTTT
d_gene: NA; abundance: NA; len: 16; j_gene: TRBJ2-7; v_gene: TRBV5-1; CDR3aa: CASSLVGRVSSYEQYF; CDR3nt: TGCGCCAGCAGCTTGGTGGGCAGGGTAAGCTCCTACGAGCAGTACTTC
d_gene: NA; abundance: NA; len: 16; j_gene: TRBJ1-2; v_gene: TRBV21-1; CDR3aa: CASSKVNGGGAYGYTF; CDR3nt: TGTGCCAGCAGCAAAGTAAACGGAGGGGGCGCATATGGCTACACCTTC
d_gene: NA; abundance: NA; len: 15; j_gene: TRBJ1-1; v_gene: TRBV25-1; CDR3aa: CASSEYWQGNTEAFF; CDR3nt: TGTGCCAGCAGTGAATATTGGCAGGGGAACACTGAAGCTTTCTTT
d_gene: NA; abundance: NA; len: 11; j_gene: TRBJ2-1; v_gene: TRBV2; CDR3aa: CASSGRGPWFF; CDR3nt: TGTGCCAGCAGTGGACGGGGGCCGTGGTTCTTC
d_gene: TRBD1; abundance: NA; len: 16; j_gene: TRBJ2-2; v_gene: TRBV4-3; CDR3aa: CASSQGQGALAGELFF; CDR3nt: TGCGCCAGCAGCCAAGGGCAGGGGGCGCTCGCCGGGGAGCTGTTTTTT
d_gene: TRBD1; abundance: NA; len: 14; j_gene: TRBJ1-4; v_gene: TRBV28; CDR3aa: CASSGTGTNEKLFF; CDR3nt: TGTGCCAGCAGTGGGACAGGGACTAATGAAAAACTGTTTTTT
d_gene: NA; abundance: NA; len: 14; j_gene: TRBJ2-6; v_gene: TRBV6-5; CDR3aa: CASSEQSGANVLTF; CDR3nt: TGTGCCAGCAGCGAGCAATCTGGGGCCAACGTCCTGACTTTC
d_gene: TRBD1; abundance: once; len: 13; j_gene: TRBJ2-7; v_gene: TRBV5-6; CDR3aa: CASSQTGLHEQYF; CDR3nt: TGTGCCAGCAGCCAGACAGGGCTCCACGAGCAGTACTTC
d_gene: NA; abundance: NA; len: 16; j_gene: TRBJ2-3; v_gene: TRBV21-1; CDR3aa: CASSNPPGRAADTQYF; CDR3nt: TGTGCCAGCAGCAACCCACCCGGGAGGGCCGCGGATACGCAGTATTTT
d_gene: TRBD1; abundance: NA; len: 16; j_gene: TRBJ1-3; v_gene: TRBV5-1; CDR3aa: CASSARQGRTGNTIYF; CDR3nt: TGCGCCAGCAGCGCTCGACAGGGACGGACTGGAAACACCATATATTTT
d_gene: NA; abundance: NA; len: 15; j_gene: TRBJ2-3; v_gene: TRBV3-1/TRBV3-2; CDR3aa: CASSPGGHITDTQYF; CDR3nt: TGTGCCAGCAGCCCCGGAGGCCACATCACAGATACGCAGTATTTT